The 15 T cell receptor beta chains below were found in one sample sequenced in a study of CD8+ T cells in alopecia areata. Indicated treatment: oral pan-JAK inhibitor, 5-10 mg twice daily. RNA, once extracted, was reverse transcribed into cDNA for use as the sequencing template. The data were produced by immunoSEQ multiplex PCR, yet TCRdb's version contains in-frame clones alone and is incomplete. The sample shows some 44,000 clones, over 85% of them seen only once. The material sequenced was CD8+ T cells sorted from blood, taken at week 24, from a patient treated with tofacitinib. The source is a human donor with alopecia areata.

This rearrangement joins TRBV19 to TRBJ2-1, with D perhaps TRBD2 (5 bases). The CDR3 is made up of 15 amino acids. CDR1 and CDR2 (germline): LNHDA, SQIVND (reference sequence). V gave up 3 bases and J gave up 3 bases, with 12 bases separating them. The CDR3 is CASSMEADFYNEQFF. In DNA form, the CDR3 reads TGTGCCAGTAGTATGGAGGCTGACTTCTACAATGAGCAGTTCTTC.

The chain has TRBV7-2 and TRBJ2-3, with D uncertain. CDR1 and CDR2 from the germline V gene are SGHTA and FQGNSA. V lost 4 bases and J lost 6, with 8 bases in between. This CDR3 is 12 amino acids long. CDR3 DNA: TGTGCCAGCAGCTCATTGGGGGATACGCAGTATTTT. Protein sequence: CASSSLGDTQYF.

This clone was detected only once. The chain links TRBV19 to TRBJ2-1, with 7 bases identical to TRBD1. Germline-derived CDR1 and CDR2 are LNHDA and SQIVND (reference sequence). The ends lost 3 bases at V and 3 bases at J; junction bases unmatched: 2. The CDR3 is 14 amino acids. The CDR3 coding sequence is TGTGCCAGTAGTATGACAGGGATCTACAATGAGCAGTTCTTC. As protein: CASSMTGIYNEQFF.

The chain has TRBV4-3 and TRBJ2-7; a possible D gene is TRBD1 (5 bases). Trimming stripped 4 bases from V and 2 bases from J, with 15 bases between. This CDR3 comprises 15 residues. Germline assignment: CDR1 LGHNA and CDR2 YSLEER. CDR3 region: CASSPSWAGPYEQYF. CDR3 sequence (DNA): TGCGCCAGCAGCCCCTCTTGGGCAGGGCCCTACGAGCAGTACTTC.

The V gene is TRBV6-5, the J gene TRBJ2-5, with a weak D call TRBD2 (7 bases). The end of the DNA is better explained by TRBJ2-7, so the J call may be wrong. The germline V gene has CDR1 MNHEY and CDR2 SVGAGI. The CDR3 length is 14 residues. CDR3 bases: TGTGCCAGCAGTTACTTCGGCGGGGGCAACGAGCAGTACTTC. Its translation: CASSYFGGGNEQYF.

The J gene is TRBJ2-3, the V gene TRBV5-5; 8 bases are shared with TRBD2. Germline-derived CDR1 and CDR2 are SGHKS and YYEKEE (reference sequence). The V gene end was trimmed by 5 bases and the J gene end by 1 base; junction bases not matched to a gene: 0. The CDR3 sequence is 13 residues long. The CDR3 bases are TGTGCCAGCAGGCGGGGGGGCACAGATACGCAGTATTTT. Translating it yields CASRRGGTDTQYF.

This rearrangement joins TRBV6-5 to TRBJ2-7; D possibly corresponds to TRBD1 (5 bases). Germline CDR1 is MNHEY and CDR2 is SVGAGI. Trimming shortened V by 3 bases and J by 0 bases, and 6 bases separated the two germline ends. CDR3 length: 13 residues. For the CDR3, the DNA is TGTGCCAGCAGTTATGACAGCTCCTACGAGCAGTACTTC. Translating gives CASSYDSSYEQYF.

This sequence joins TRBV7-9 and TRBJ2-1; perhaps TRBD2 as D (6 bases). This CDR3 comprises 16 residues. CDR1 and CDR2 from the germline V gene are SEHNR and FQNEAQ (reference sequence). V was trimmed by 1 base and J by 4 bases, leaving 14 bases between them. CDR3: CASSLVGTGDYNEQFF. The CDR3 bases are TGTGCCAGCAGCTTAGTCGGGACTGGAGATTACAATGAGCAGTTCTTC.

This chain joins TRBV18 and TRBJ2-7, with TRBD1 as a possible D gene (6 bases). The V end lost 1 base, the J end lost 4 bases, and 17 bases lay between the germline ends. The V gene's germline CDR1 is KGHSH and CDR2 LQKENI. This CDR3 spans 16 amino acids. The CDR3 coding sequence is TGTGCCAGCTCACCACGAGAAGCTGGGGGCGCGTACGAGCAGTACTTC. This encodes CASSPREAGGAYEQYF. Filled out from reference TRBV18 and TRBJ2-7, the complete variable domain reads NAGVMQNPRHLVRRRGQEARLRCSPMKGHSHVYWYRQLPEEGLKFMVYLQKENIIDESGMPKERFSAEFPKEGPSILRIQQVVRGDSAAYFCASSPREAGGAYEQYFGPGTRLTVT.

This clone was detected only once. The chain combines TRBV7-2 with TRBJ2-7; 7 positions agree with TRBD1. J gave up 6 bases and V 5 bases, and 13 bases lay outside the gene matches. Germline V gene sequence: CDR1 SGHTA, CDR2 FQGNSA. This CDR3 spans 15 amino acids. CDR3 protein: CASSENIEDRREQYF. DNA for the CDR3: TGTGCCAGCAGCGAAAACATCGAGGACAGGCGCGAGCAGTACTTC.

This clone has only one observation. V usage is TRBV6-5 and J usage is TRBJ2-1; TRBD1 aligns across 7 bases. This CDR3 comprises 15 residues. V lost 4 bases, J lost 6 bases, and 9 bases stayed unmatched. Germline V lookup: CDR1 MNHEY, CDR2 SVGAGI. DNA for the CDR3: TGTGCCAGCAGTTCGACAGGGTTGGTGGGCAATGAGCAGTTCTTC. It yields the protein CASSSTGLVGNEQFF.

The chain has TRBV11-2 and TRBJ2-7; D unresolved. Germline loops: CDR1 SGHAT, CDR2 FQNNGV. The CDR3 contains 12 residues. V was clipped by 5 bases and J by 4 bases, with 9 bases between them. CDR3 loop: CASSRVRYEQYF. CDR3 sequence (DNA): TGTGCCAGCAGCCGGGTGAGATACGAGCAGTACTTC.

The rearrangement joins TRBV27 to TRBJ2-7; 7 bases line up with TRBD1. The CDR3 spans 12 residues. Germline loops: CDR1 MNHEY, CDR2 SMNVEV (reference sequence). Trimming took 10 bases from V and 7 from J; bases not matched to a gene: 10. CDR3 in amino acids: CATVTGKREQYF. CDR3 coding DNA: TGTGCCACCGTGACAGGGAAGAGGGAGCAGTACTTC.

The J gene is TRBJ2-1, the V gene TRBV5-1; D is unresolved. V was clipped by 5 bases and J by 0 bases, with 15 bases between them. The germline V gene encodes CDR1 SGHRS and CDR2 YFSETQ. CDR3 length: 16 residues. The CDR3 region is CASSTMLRSSYNEQFF. CDR3 coding DNA: TGCGCCAGCAGTACAATGCTGCGAAGCTCCTACAATGAGCAGTTCTTC.

V and J are TRBV4-1 and TRBJ2-7; D is possibly TRBD1 (6 bases). The germline V and J ends were trimmed by 1 base and 3 bases, with 19 bases remaining between them. This CDR3 is built from 17 residues. The germline gives CDR1 MGHRA, CDR2 YSYEKL. The CDR3 DNA reads as TGCGCCAGCAGCCAAGGGGTGGGGGACCCAGGGGACTACGAGCAGTACTTC. Its protein is CASSQGVGDPGDYEQYF.